This T cell receptor (beta chain) appears in the sequencing data of a study of blood T cell repertoires in COVID-19. Profiling relied on immunoSEQ multiplex PCR, and the TCRdb table lists in-frame clones only, not all of them. The data show 150,000 to 180,000 clones, 76% seen once. The CDR3 covers 18 residues. Trimming at V came to 0 bases and at J to 1 base, leaving 4 bases not matched to a gene. The V gene's germline CDR1 is SGHTS and CDR2 YDEGEE. Sequenced sample: peripheral blood. The origin of this receptor is a woman older than 75 with acute or convalescent COVID-19. The rearrangement joins TRBV5-8 to TRBJ2-1; TRBD2 matches 13 bases. CDR3 region: CASSLAGTSGNSYNEQFF. CDR3 DNA sequence: TGTGCCAGCAGCTTGGCAGGGACTAGCGGGAATTCCTACAATGAGCAGTTCTTC. The full variable domain, completed using reference TRBV5-8 and TRBJ2-1, is EAGVTQSPTHLIKTRGQQATLRCSPISGHTSVYWYQQALGLGLQFLLWYDEGEERNRGNFPPRFSGRQFPNYSSELNVNALELEDSALYLCASSLAGTSGNSYNEQFFGPGTRLTVL.